This TCR beta chain was recorded in a study of PD-1 blockade in classical Hodgkin lymphoma. This clone was recorded a few times. Its antigen remains unidentified. Produced via immunoSEQ multiplex PCR; TCRdb's table is partial and in-frame only. The data show 20,000 to 30,000 clones, around 80% seen once. Each patient experienced a relapse that followed autologous stem cell transplantation, and brentuximab vedotin exposure varied. Patients reached a best response of complete response, partial response or progressive disease. The germline V and J ends were trimmed by 1 base and 10 bases, with 15 bases remaining between them. The CDR3 length is 14 residues. Germline assignment: CDR1 SGHDT and CDR2 YYEEEE. Findings of the study overall: Whereas CD4+ TCR diversity had risen significantly by C4D1, CD8+ TCR diversity had not. Relative to healthy donors, newly diagnosed patients reportedly had lower baseline TCR diversity, which was reported as lower still in relapsed/refractory patients. Exclusion was the outcome for patients who began nivolumab under 1 year after ASCT.

Material: peripheral blood mononuclear cells (PBMCs), obtained before the second cycle of nivolumab. The gene calls are TRBV5-6 and TRBJ2-1; the D is unclear. This clonotype was sampled from a human donor with classical Hodgkin lymphoma. In DNA, the CDR3 is TGTGCCAGCAGCTTGAGACCAGGTCCGCCCGAGCAGTTCTTC. It translates to CASSLRPGPPEQFF.